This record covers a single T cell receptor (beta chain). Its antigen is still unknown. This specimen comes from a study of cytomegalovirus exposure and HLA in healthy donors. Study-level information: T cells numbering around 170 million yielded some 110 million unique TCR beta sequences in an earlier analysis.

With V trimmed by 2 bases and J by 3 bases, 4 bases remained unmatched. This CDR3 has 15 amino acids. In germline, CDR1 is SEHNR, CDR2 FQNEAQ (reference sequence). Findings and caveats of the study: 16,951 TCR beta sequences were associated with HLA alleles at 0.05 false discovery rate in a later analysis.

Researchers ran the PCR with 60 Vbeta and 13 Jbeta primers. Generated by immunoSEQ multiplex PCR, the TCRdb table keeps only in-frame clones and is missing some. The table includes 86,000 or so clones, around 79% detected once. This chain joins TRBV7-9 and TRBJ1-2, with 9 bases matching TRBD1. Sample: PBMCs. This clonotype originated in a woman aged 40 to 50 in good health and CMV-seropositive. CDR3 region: CASSLIDRGYYGYTF. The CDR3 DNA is TGTGCCAGCAGCTTAATTGACAGGGGGTACTATGGCTACACCTTC.